Listed below are T cell receptor beta chains from one sample, sequenced in a study of blood T cell repertoires in COVID-19. Clones were sequenced by immunoSEQ multiplex PCR, and TCRdb holds only the in-frame ones, with some missing. The table includes 400,000 to 550,000 clones, 70% to 90% detected once. The sample comprised PBMCs or T cells enriched from blood (not recorded which). Receptor source: a woman under 30 with acute COVID-19. The CDR3 runs from the conserved cysteine through the conserved F or W. Fields, in order: clone size, V gene, J gene, D gene, CDR3 DNA, CDR3 protein. A D gene is named only where the DNA matches it firmly. Not every row has a clone size; where given, it reads once, few, many or a size class.

>once|TRBV4-2|TRBJ1-5|TRBD1
TGTGCCAGCAGCCAGGATCCTGACAGGGGGTACAATCAGCCCCAGCATTTT
CASSQDPDRGYNQPQHF
>NA|TRBV29-1|TRBJ2-2|NA
TGCAGCGCTCTTAACGGGTTGGGCGGGGAGCTGTTTTTT
CSALNGLGGELFF
>few|TRBV4-2|TRBJ2-7|TRBD1
TGTGCCAGCAGCCAAGGACAGGGGGCGTACGAGCAGTACTTC
CASSQGQGAYEQYF
>NA|TRBV4-3|TRBJ2-1|NA
TGCGCCAGCAGCCAAGAGCGGGCTCACTCCTACAATGAGCAGTTCTTC
CASSQERAHSYNEQFF
>NA|TRBV19|TRBJ1-1|TRBD1
TGTGCCAGTAGTAGACAGGGGGGGGCTGAAGCTTTCTTT
CASSRQGGAEAFF
>NA|TRBV7-9|TRBJ1-1|NA
TGTGCCAGCAGCTTAGCGCAGAAGGTCCGGGAAACTGAAGCTTTCTTT
CASSLAQKVRETEAFF
>NA|TRBV29-1|TRBJ2-2|NA
TGCAGCTGTCGGACTGGTACCGGGGAGCTGTTTTTT
CSCRTGTGELFF
>NA|TRBV18|TRBJ1-4|TRBD1
TGTGCCAGCTCACCTGACAGGGCGGGTAATGAAAAACTGTTTTTT
CASSPDRAGNEKLFF
>NA|TRBV12-5|TRBJ2-7|TRBD1
TGTGCTAGTGGAAGACCCGGGACAGCGAACTACGAGCAGTACTTC
CASGRPGTANYEQYF
>NA|TRBV7-9|TRBJ1-3|NA
TGTGCCAGCAGCTTACGAAGAGGGCCCGAAGGGGGTGGAAACACCATATATTTT
CASSLRRGPEGGGNTIYF
>NA|TRBV10-2|TRBJ1-3|NA
TGCGCCAGCAGTGAGTTAACAGGGCTTTCTGGAAACACCATATATTTT
CASSELTGLSGNTIYF
>NA|TRBV5-1|TRBJ1-4|TRBD1
TGCGCCAGCAGCTTCGGACAGGGAAGAGAAAAACTGTTTTTT
CASSFGQGREKLFF
>NA|TRBV27|TRBJ2-5|NA
TGTGCCAGCAGGGGAGGAGAGACCCAGTACTTC
CASRGGETQYF
>few|TRBV2|TRBJ2-1|TRBD1
TGTGCCAGCGGGACAGGGGTCGGCAATGAGCAGTTCTTC
CASGTGVGNEQFF
>NA|TRBV7-2|TRBJ2-1|TRBD1
TGTGCCAGCAGCGACCGACAGGGGGGTTACAATGAGCAGTTCTTC
CASSDRQGGYNEQFF
>NA|TRBV6-5|TRBJ2-5|TRBD1
TGTGCCAGCAGCCCACCAGGGGGCGAGACCCAGTACTTC
CASSPPGGETQYF
>NA|TRBV15|TRBJ2-1|TRBD2
TGTGCCACCAGCAGGAGGACTAGCGGAACCTACAATGAGCAGTTCTTC
CATSRRTSGTYNEQFF
>NA|TRBV14|TRBJ2-3|NA
TGTGCCAGCAGCCGGACAGAACGTACGCAGTATTTT
CASSRTERTQYF
>NA|TRBV28|TRBJ2-1|NA
TGTGCCAGCAGTCCCCCGGGACTCAAAGAGCAGTTCTTC
CASSPPGLKEQFF
>NA|TRBV18|TRBJ1-4|NA
TGTGCCAGCTCACGAGGGGGTGAAGAAAAACTGTTTTTT
CASSRGGEEKLFF
>NA|TRBV7-8|TRBJ2-2|TRBD2
TGTGCCAGCAGCTTAAGCGGGACGGGGACCGGGGAGCTGTTTTTT
CASSLSGTGTGELFF
>NA|TRBV2|TRBJ2-7|NA
TGTGCCAGTGGGGAGTCGGGCAGCTACGAGCAGTACTTC
CASGESGSYEQYF
>NA|TRBV4-1|TRBJ2-7|NA
TGCGCCAGCAGCCGGGGAGCGGAAAGCTCCTACGAGCAGTACTTC
CASSRGAESSYEQYF
>once|TRBV7-9|TRBJ2-1|NA
TGTGCCAGCAGCCGGGACGGGAGCGAGCAGTTCTTC
CASSRDGSEQFF
>NA|TRBV27|TRBJ2-7|NA
TGTGCCAGCAGTCGAGGACAGACACTCCAATTCTACGAGCAGTACTTC
CASSRGQTLQFYEQYF
>NA|TRBV12-3/TRBV12-4|TRBJ1-2|TRBD1
TGTGCCAGCAGTCAGGGGGCACCCTATGGCTACACCTTC
CASSQGAPYGYTF
>NA|TRBV29-1|TRBJ1-2|TRBD1
TGCAGCGTTGATCCGACAGGGACTAACTATGGCTACACCTTC
CSVDPTGTNYGYTF
>NA|TRBV7-2|TRBJ1-4|TRBD1
TGTGCCAGCAGCTTAGGGGACAGGGTGGATAGAAAACTGTTTTTT
CASSLGDRVDRKLFF
>NA|TRBV10-3|TRBJ2-5|NA
TGTGCCATCAGTGAGCCAGGACAAGAGACCCAGTACTTC
CAISEPGQETQYF
>NA|TRBV5-6|TRBJ1-4|NA
TGTGCCAGCAGCGAGAGACAGGCCGCAACTAATGAAAAACTGTTTTTT
CASSERQAATNEKLFF
>NA|TRBV4-1|TRBJ1-3|TRBD1
TGCGCCAGCAGCCAACGACAGGGAACTGGAAACACCATATATTTT
CASSQRQGTGNTIYF
>NA|TRBV12-3/TRBV12-4|TRBJ2-7|TRBD1
TGTGCCAGCAGGACAGGGGGCGAGCAGTACTTC
CASRTGGEQYF
>NA|TRBV5-1|TRBJ1-2|TRBD1
TGCGCCAGCAGTCCTGACAGGGACTATGGCTACACCTTC
CASSPDRDYGYTF
>NA|TRBV14|TRBJ1-5|NA
TGTGCCAGCAGCCAAGACACAGGGTTGGGAAATCAGCCCCAGCATTTT
CASSQDTGLGNQPQHF
>NA|TRBV6-5|TRBJ1-6|TRBD1
TGTGCCAGCTCAACAGGGGTGGAATCACCCCTCCACTTT
CASSTGVESPLHF
>NA|TRBV24-1|TRBJ2-2|NA
TGTGCCACCAGATCGGGGTCGAACACCGGGGAGCTGTTTTTT
CATRSGSNTGELFF
>NA|TRBV25-1|TRBJ1-6|NA
TGTGCCAGCAGTGAAGGGGGGACGTCGTTCTTT
CASSEGGTSFF
>few|TRBV5-5|TRBJ2-7|NA
TGTGCCAGCAGCTCTCCACAGGGAAGGAATGCCGAGCAGTACTTC
CASSSPQGRNAEQYF
>NA|TRBV4-3|TRBJ1-2|NA
TGCGCCAGCAGCCAAGATAAGGAGTACAACTATGGCTACACCTTC
CASSQDKEYNYGYTF
>NA|TRBV7-2|TRBJ2-5|TRBD1
TGTGCCAGCAGCTATAACAGGGGGCAAGAGACCCAGTACTTC
CASSYNRGQETQYF
>once|TRBV19|TRBJ2-7|TRBD2
TGTGCCAGTAGTATTTCGAGCGGGGGGCCTAGGTCCTACGAGCAGTACTTC
CASSISSGGPRSYEQYF
>NA|TRBV27|TRBJ1-5|TRBD1
TGTGCCAGCAGATCAGGGACAGGCGGACAGCCCCAGCATTTT
CASRSGTGGQPQHF
>NA|TRBV6-5|TRBJ2-7|NA
TGTGCCAGCAGCCCGTCGCAAAGCGGCACCTACGAGCAGTACTTC
CASSPSQSGTYEQYF
>NA|TRBV19|TRBJ2-5|NA
TGTGCCAGTAGTGTGACTAGTGCTGAGACCCAGTACTTC
CASSVTSAETQYF
>NA|TRBV9|TRBJ1-1|NA
TGTGCCAGCAGCGTAACACAGGGTGCGGAAGCTTTCTTT
CASSVTQGAEAFF
>few|TRBV6-6|TRBJ1-6|TRBD1
TGTGCCAGCAGTCCTGCACCCAGTGGGACAGGGAGTAATTCACCCCTCCACTTT
CASSPAPSGTGSNSPLHF
>NA|TRBV5-1|TRBJ2-7|TRBD2
TGCGCCAGCAGCTTGGAGTCCGGGAGGACCTACGAGCAGTACTTC
CASSLESGRTYEQYF